These 4 T cell receptor beta chains were sequenced from one sample in a study of shared clonotypes between healthy human individuals. Sequenced by immunoSEQ multiplex PCR; TCRdb stores in-frame clones only, minus some. The sample lists about 1 million clones, around 74% occurring once. Sequenced material: memory CD4+ T cells sorted from blood. Subset denoted: CD45RA-negative fraction. The receptors come from a man younger than 35 in good health.

The chain uses TRBV5-6 and TRBJ2-1; TRBD2 matches 10 bases. Germline CDR1 is SGHDT and CDR2 is YYEEEE. The CDR3 consists of 16 residues. Trimming cost V 4 bases and J 2 bases; bases outside gene matches: 6. The CDR3 loop reads CASSVLSGRPYNEQFF. The CDR3 DNA sequence: TGTGCCAGCAGCGTCCTTAGCGGGAGGCCCTACAATGAGCAGTTCTTC.

The chain combines TRBV4-3 with TRBJ2-5; a weak D match, TRBD2 (6 bases). V was trimmed by 1 base and J by 5 bases, leaving 11 bases between them. Germline CDR1 is LGHNA and CDR2 is YSLEER. The CDR3 runs to 14 residues. In nucleotides, the CDR3 is TGCGCCAGCAGCCAAGCGGGAGTCGGGGAGACCCAGTACTTC. Amino acid sequence: CASSQAGVGETQYF.

V is TRBV10-3 and J is TRBJ2-1; no clear D. The V and J ends lost 7 bases and 6 bases respectively, with 10 bases between them. The length of the CDR3 is 12 residues. Germline-derived CDR1 and CDR2 are ENHRY and SYGVKD. The CDR3 protein is CAINSNVNEQFF. The DNA for the CDR3 is TGTGCCATCAACTCAAACGTCAATGAGCAGTTCTTC.

V usage is TRBV5-6 and J usage is TRBJ1-5, with D possibly matching TRBD1 (5 bases). The CDR3 length is 15 residues. Deletions cut 4 bases from V and 4 bases from J, with 15 bases between. CDR1 and CDR2 (germline): SGHDT, YYEEEE. The CDR3: CASSNWGSPNQPQHF. The CDR3 nucleotides read TGTGCCAGCAGCAATTGGGGCAGCCCGAATCAGCCCCAGCATTTT.